The T cell receptor (beta chain) described here comes from a study of blood T cell repertoires in COVID-19 (dated by TCRdb to between 2020 and 2021). About the full investigation: Samples covering the acute and convalescent phases of COVID-19 were provided by collaborators in the United States, Italy and Spain. The material from the prospective study consisted of cDNA or gDNA derived from T cells, B-cell-depleted T cells, or PBMCs. Deeply sampled blood TCRbeta repertoires from subjects exposed to, actively infected with, or recovered from COVID-19 were included in the dataset. HLA class I and class II types, where available, came from metadata supplied by the sample provider rather than from assay-based typing. Nearly every sample came with metadata listing a de-identified subject ID, COVID-19 status, age in years and sex. The repertoires were released in a freely available public database intended as a resource for research on the immune response to SARS-CoV-2. Samples came from the ongoing ImmuneRACE study (first 160 participants) plus 1,254 subjects from 6 global collaborators.

The collaborating institutions used their own protocols to collect whole blood in K2EDTA tubes. For TCRbeta analysis, collaborator samples were shipped as frozen whole blood, as isolated PBMCs, or as DNA extracted from either sample type. What the study reported, not specific to this receptor: Clinical and demographic metadata were provided uncurated, with the amount varying by source and participant.

CDR1 and CDR2, looked up from the germline V gene, are MNHEY and SVGAGI. Spanning cysteine to phenylalanine, the CDR3 consists of 14 amino acids. CDR3 DNA is the only sequence kept; it has 42 bases, read in frame from the first base. Trimmed from V: 2 bases; trimmed from J: 6 bases; junction bases lacking a gene match: 4. TCRbeta CDR3 regions were amplified from genomic DNA using the immunoSEQ Assay, a bias-controlled multiplex PCR. Per the original workflow: The number of nucleated cells in each sample was estimated from the amplification of reference gene primers within the assay. To quantify the absolute abundance of each unique TCRbeta CDR3 rearrangement, sequence reads were collapsed and filtered. For each sample, productive Simpson clonality was calculated by taking the square root of Simpson's diversity index across productive rearrangements. Held by TCRdb, this immuneACCESS table contains in-frame sequences only and omits some clones. Under half of the omission traces to an unresolved V gene where checked; the cause of the rest is unknown. The V and J calls and the clone size are those of that table, but D and trimming were determined from the DNA. The sample table lists 70,000 to 100,000 clones, around 87% of them with a count of one. The ten largest make up 4.3% of the sample.

Notes on this clone: Its antigen remains undetermined. Base qualities are not recorded, but no much larger clone differs from it by a single base.

This clonotype originated in an elderly woman with active or convalescent COVID-19. Sequencing was carried out using peripheral blood. The V and J genes are TRBV6-5 and TRBJ2-4; the junction holds 7 bases that match TRBD2. This receptor carries the CDR3 CASSYGGVGNIQYF. The DNA sequence reads TGTGCCAGCAGTTACGGGGGGGTGGGAAACATTCAGTACTTC.